Presented here are 13 T cell receptor beta chains from one specimen sequenced in a study of technical replicates of blood from a handful of donors. Profiled with immunoSEQ multiplex PCR; TCRdb holds only in-frame clones, not every one. This sample carries about 100,000 clones, around 96% of them seen once, and the ten largest clones take 0.3% to 0.45%. Sequencing input: T cells isolated from PBMCs. Every receptor here comes from a human donor in good health.

The CDR3 loop reads CASSQREGTYEQYF. CDR3 sequence (DNA): TGTGCCAGCAGCCAACGGGAGGGAACCTACGAGCAGTACTTC. The chain links TRBV7-2 to TRBJ2-7, with 8 bases identical to TRBD2. The germline V gene encodes CDR1 SGHTA and CDR2 FQGNSA. V lost 5 bases to trimming and J lost 2 bases; unmatched junction nucleotides: 5. The CDR3 spans 14 residues.

The rearrangement links TRBV9 to TRBJ1-2; 7 positions match TRBD1. This CDR3 is 13 amino acids long. After removal of 2 bases from V and 7 bases from J, the junction contained 5 bases not matched to a gene. Germline CDR1 and CDR2: SGDLS and YYNGEE. As DNA, the CDR3 is TGTGCCAGCAGCGTGGTAGGGGGCAGTGGCTACACCTTC. Protein product: CASSVVGGSGYTF.

The V call is TRBV18, the J call TRBJ1-4; D unresolved. The CDR3 loop spans 12 amino acids. V was cut by 3 bases and J by 8 bases, with 7 bases left in between. Germline assignment: CDR1 KGHSH and CDR2 LQKENI. CDR3 sequence reads: CASSPLSEKLFF. CDR3 bases: TGTGCCAGCTCACCTCTTAGCGAAAAACTGTTTTTT.

The CDR3 loop is CASSVELRQGSTDTQYF. The CDR3 region has the DNA TGTGCCAGCAGCGTAGAATTGAGACAGGGATCCACAGATACGCAGTATTTT. The V and J genes are TRBV9 and TRBJ2-3; 7 nucleotides line up with TRBD1. Germline assignment: CDR1 SGDLS and CDR2 YYNGEE. Trimming cost V 0 bases and J 2 bases; bases outside gene matches: 9. The CDR3 loop spans 17 amino acids.

The CDR3, as DNA: TGTGCCATCAGTCCTGAACCGGGACTCCTCTCGGCGGGAAACACCATATATTTT. It specifies CAISPEPGLLSAGNTIYF. The rearrangement uses TRBV10-3 and TRBJ1-3, with D tentatively TRBD1 (5 bases). CDR1 and CDR2 from the germline V gene are ENHRY and SYGVKD. V shed 5 bases and J shed 4 bases, with 24 bases lying between them. The CDR3 is 18 amino acids.

The genes are TRBV29-1 and TRBJ1-2, with 11 bases aligning to TRBD1. The V and J ends lost 4 bases and 8 bases, in that order; junction bases with no gene match: 3. Germline V gene data show CDR1 as SQVTM and CDR2 as ANQGSEA. The CDR3 has 12 amino acids. CDR3 nucleotides: TGCAGCGTTGGAGGGACAGGGGGAGGCTACACCTTC. Its translation is CSVGGTGGGYTF.

The CDR3 DNA reads TGTGCCAGCGGTCTAGCGGGCGTCTCCTACGAGCAGTACTTC. This translates into CASGLAGVSYEQYF. The rearrangement links TRBV6-5 to TRBJ2-7, with TRBD2 identical over 8 bases. The junction had 6 bases not matched to a gene; V was cut back by 8 bases and J by 0 bases. The CDR3 length is 14 residues. Germline assignment: CDR1 MNHEY and CDR2 SVGAGI.

In its sample, this clone was seen once. This chain joins TRBV7-9 and TRBJ1-5, with D uncertain. The V and J ends lost 5 bases and 5 bases respectively, with 10 bases between them. This CDR3 spans 13 amino acids. Germline values: CDR1 SEHNR, CDR2 FQNEAQ (reference sequence). CDR3 region: CASSRGADQPQHF. CDR3 DNA sequence: TGTGCCAGCAGCCGGGGAGCAGATCAGCCCCAGCATTTT.

V is TRBV13 and J is TRBJ2-7, with a tentative D call TRBD1 (6 bases). Per the germline V gene, CDR1 is PRHDT and CDR2 is FYEKMQ (reference sequence). The CDR3 covers 15 residues. The V and J ends lost 5 bases and 2 bases respectively, with 16 bases between them. The chain's CDR3 is CASSHMDSLTYEQYF. The CDR3 region has the DNA TGTGCCAGCAGCCACATGGACAGTTTAACCTACGAGCAGTACTTC.

The V gene is TRBV7-9, the J gene TRBJ2-1; 7 positions match TRBD2. CDR1 is SEHNR and CDR2 is FQNEAQ in the germline V gene (reference sequence). This CDR3 has 15 amino acids. With 4 bases clipped from V and 3 bases from J, the junction kept 6 bases outside the gene matches. The CDR3 reads CASSWGGSHYNEQFF. The CDR3 DNA sequence: TGTGCCAGCAGCTGGGGCGGGAGTCACTACAATGAGCAGTTCTTC.

The gene calls are TRBV30 and TRBJ2-3; 12 bases map to TRBD1. This CDR3 contains 16 residues. In germline, CDR1 is GTSNPN, CDR2 SVGIG (reference sequence). V shed 2 bases and J 3 bases; nucleotides not matched to a gene: 6. In nucleotides, the CDR3 is TGTGCCTGGAGTCCGGGACAGGGGGCGCCGACAGATACGCAGTATTTT. As protein: CAWSPGQGAPTDTQYF.

The V call is TRBV28, the J call TRBJ2-3, with TRBD2 matching 8 bases. V lost 4 bases, J lost 2 bases, and 8 bases stayed unmatched. In germline, CDR1 is MDHEN, CDR2 SYDVKM. The CDR3 extends over 16 amino acids. CDR3 in DNA: TGTGCCAGCAGTTACCCTTTGCGGGGGGACACAGATACGCAGTATTTT. Its protein product is CASSYPLRGDTDTQYF.

The CDR3: CASSLSSGEYGYTF. The DNA for the CDR3 is TGTGCCAGCAGTTTATCGTCAGGGGAATATGGCTACACCTTC. V usage is TRBV28 and J usage is TRBJ1-2; maybe TRBD1 (6 bases). V gave up 1 base and J gave up 5 bases, with 11 bases separating them. Per germline, CDR1 MDHEN and CDR2 SYDVKM. The CDR3 sequence is 14 residues long.